The clone carrying this T cell receptor beta chain appeared a few times. Germline is not matched at one junction end, which may reflect a read error. This record comes from a study of metastatic and nonmetastatic thyroid tumors. Using MiXCR, TCRdb reanalyzed the PCR reads. Of around 25,000 clones listed, 20% to 25% are singletons. CDR1 and CDR2 (germline): LNHDA, SQIVND (reference sequence). CDR3 length: 12 residues. Thyroid surgery had not been preceded by any treatment in any patient. Sequenced sample: adjacent normal tissue. This receptor was obtained from a female donor with papillary thyroid cancer or a benign thyroid nodule (not recorded which). Some clones in this sample may be carry-over from other donors' samples. V usage is TRBV19 and J usage is TRBJ2-1; 7 nucleotides line up with TRBD1. The CDR3 nucleotides are TGTGCCAGCGGGGACAGTTACAATGGGCAGTCCTTC. Translating gives CASGDSYNGQSF. Using reference TRBV19 and TRBJ2-1 for the parts outside the CDR3, the full variable domain is DGGITQSPKYLFRKEGQNVTLSCEQNLNHDAMYWYRQDPGQGLRLIYYSQIVNDFQKGDIAEGYSVSREKKESFPLTVTSAQKNPTAFYLCASGDSYNGQSFGPGTRLTVL.